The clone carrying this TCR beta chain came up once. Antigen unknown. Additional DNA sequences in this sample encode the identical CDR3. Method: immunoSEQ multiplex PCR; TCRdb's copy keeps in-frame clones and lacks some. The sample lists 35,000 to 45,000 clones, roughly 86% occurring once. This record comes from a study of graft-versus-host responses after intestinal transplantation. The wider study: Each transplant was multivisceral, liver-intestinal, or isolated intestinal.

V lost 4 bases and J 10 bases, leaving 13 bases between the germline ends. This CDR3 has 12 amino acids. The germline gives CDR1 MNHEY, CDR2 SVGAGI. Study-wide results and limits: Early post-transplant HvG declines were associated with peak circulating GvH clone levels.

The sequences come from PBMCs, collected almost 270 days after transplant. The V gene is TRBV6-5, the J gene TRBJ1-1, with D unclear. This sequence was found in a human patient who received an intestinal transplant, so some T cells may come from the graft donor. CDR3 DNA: TGTGCCAGCAGTTCTCCCGGTTCTGGAGCTTTCTTT. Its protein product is CASSSPGSGAFF.